Listed here are 8 T cell receptor beta chains from one sample, sequenced in a study of T cell responses to AZD1222 COVID-19 vaccine. Profiling relied on immunoSEQ multiplex PCR, and the TCRdb table lists in-frame clones only, not all of them. This sample has 120,000 or so clones; approximately 85% occur once, and the top ten carry 1.5% to 2%. Source: peripheral blood, taken on day 0 of AZD1222 vaccination. The receptors come from an adult in good health.

The chain couples TRBV4-2 to TRBJ2-2, with TRBD2 matching over 10 bases. The germline CDR1 and CDR2 sequences are LGHNA and YNFKEQ. The CDR3 consists of 17 residues. Trimming took 5 bases from V and 4 from J; bases not matched to a gene: 10. CDR3 sequence: CASSDSSGGASTGELFF. CDR3 DNA sequence: TGTGCCAGCAGCGACTCGAGCGGGGGGGCCTCCACCGGGGAGCTGTTTTTT.

The rearrangement uses TRBV6-5 and TRBJ1-2; D is unclear. This CDR3 has 13 amino acids. Trimming removed 2 bases at V and 4 bases at J, with 8 bases between. Germline lookup yields CDR1 MNHEY and CDR2 SVGAGI. The CDR3 protein is CASSYRAAYGYTF. The CDR3 coding sequence is TGTGCCAGCAGTTACCGTGCCGCCTATGGCTACACCTTC.

J is TRBJ1-2 and V is TRBV6-5, with D unresolved. Germline loops: CDR1 MNHEY, CDR2 SVGAGI. V shed 6 bases and J shed 4 bases, with 15 bases lying between them. This CDR3 has 14 amino acids. The CDR3, as DNA: TGTGCCAGCAGCTCCGACGGACTAATCTATGGCTACACCTTC. It translates to CASSSDGLIYGYTF.

The J gene is TRBJ2-7, the V gene TRBV5-1; D is undetermined. CDR1 is SGHRS, CDR2 YFSETQ, per germline. The CDR3 is 14 residues long. The V and J ends lost 0 bases and 9 bases respectively, with 16 bases between them. CDR3 amino acids: CASSLGGTYDTQYF. In nucleotides, the CDR3 is TGCGCCAGCAGCTTGGGGGGTACGTATGATACGCAGTACTTC.

This chain links TRBV19 with TRBJ1-6; D call uncertain. Trimming shortened V by 4 bases and J by 3 bases, and 7 bases separated the two germline ends. This CDR3 has 14 residues. The germline V gene has CDR1 LNHDA and CDR2 SQIVND (reference sequence). The CDR3 loop reads CASSTANYNSPLHF. Written as DNA, the CDR3 is TGTGCCAGTAGTACAGCCAACTATAATTCACCCCTCCACTTT.

The chain uses TRBV5-5 and TRBJ2-3, with TRBD2 identical over 12 bases. Germline V gives CDR1 SGHKS, CDR2 YYEKEE (reference sequence). Germline trimming cut 3 bases from V and 4 bases from J; bases unmatched to any gene: 3. There are 15 residues in the CDR3. CDR3 region: CASSSGTSGPDTQYF. CDR3 bases: TGTGCCAGCAGCTCCGGGACTAGCGGGCCAGATACGCAGTATTTT.

This sequence joins TRBV5-4 and TRBJ2-7; the match to TRBD1 covers 11 bases. The CDR3 length is 16 residues. Per germline, CDR1 SGHNT and CDR2 YYREEE (reference sequence). The V and J ends lost 6 bases and 3 bases, in that order; junction bases with no gene match: 11. The CDR3 sequence is CASKPGTGGTIYEQYF. The DNA of the CDR3 is TGTGCCAGCAAACCCGGGACAGGGGGAACAATCTACGAGCAGTACTTC.

This clone was seen just once. The V and J genes are TRBV27 and TRBJ1-1, with 9 bases identical to TRBD1. The CDR3 runs to 17 residues. From germline, CDR1 is MNHEY and CDR2 SMNVEV (reference sequence). Trimming took 2 bases from V and 1 from J; bases not matched to a gene: 8. DNA of the CDR3: TGTGCCAGCAGTTTAAAGCTGGGACAGGGAACGAACACTGAAGCTTTCTTT. This gives the protein CASSLKLGQGTNTEAFF.